This paragraph reports one TCR beta chain. The antigen remains undetermined. Generation of TCR beta libraries employed quantitative 5'-RACE incorporating molecular barcodes. From the 5' RACE reads, TCRdb called clonotypes with MiXCR, one entry per CDR3 protein. This table has around 440,000 distinct CDR3 sequences, roughly 18% appearing once. These data come from a study of CD8 T cells in ankylosing spondylitis. Study results and limitations: Significant enrichment of disease-linked clones was reportedly seen in matched ankylosing spondylitis synovial fluid. Peripheral blood samples showed relatively rare disease-linked clones, and these clones were CD8+. Seemingly characteristic of ankylosing spondylitis blood was a TCR beta motif consisting of under 10 highly homologous variants.

In germline, CDR1 is MNHEY, CDR2 SMNVEV (reference sequence). V gave up 4 bases and J gave up 2 bases; unmatched junction bases: 10. This CDR3 comprises 17 residues. The sequencing sample was made of blood, either unsorted or a sorted T cell fraction (not recorded which). The V gene is TRBV27, the J gene TRBJ2-3; 9 bases agree with TRBD2. The source of this sequence is a male donor with ankylosing spondylitis. In DNA, the CDR3 is TGTGCCAGCAGTTCCCTCCGCCAGCGGGGGGACACAGATACGCAGTATTTT. This translates into CASSSLRQRGDTDTQYF.